The 24 T cell receptor beta chains given below trace back to one sample, sequenced in a study of T cell repertoires in cytomegalovirus infection. Which antigens these TCRs recognize remains unknown. Via MiXCR, TCRdb re-called the reads, giving one row per CDR3 protein. The sample consists of about half a million distinct CDR3 sequences, about 39% of them appearing once. The source was cultured PBMCs, collected from culture after CMV antigen stimulation. These receptor sequences come from a human donor in good health (CMV status not recorded). Some clones in this sample may be carry-over from other donors' samples.

This clonotype occurred a few times. The V gene is TRBV19, the J gene TRBJ1-3; maybe TRBD1 (5 bases). Germline V gene sequence: CDR1 LNHDA, CDR2 SQIVND (reference sequence). The CDR3 totals 14 residues. Deletions cut 3 bases from V and 7 bases from J, with 13 bases between. The CDR3 DNA is TGTGCCAGTAGTATGGGGACGTATCGGAACACCATATATTTT. This codes for CASSMGTYRNTIYF.

The chain employs TRBV19 and TRBJ1-5, with no clear D. The CDR3 spans 12 residues. Trimming pared 6 bases from V and 4 bases from J, leaving 7 bases between. Germline V CDR1 and CDR2: LNHDA, SQIVND (reference sequence). The CDR3 loop is CASRWWNQPQHF. The DNA for the CDR3 is TGTGCCAGTAGGTGGTGGAATCAGCCCCAGCATTTT.

The rearrangement uses TRBV27 and TRBJ2-7; no firm D call. CDR3 length: 14 amino acids. Trimming cost V 4 bases and J 1 base, with 11 bases left between them. The germline gives CDR1 MNHEY, CDR2 SMNVEV (reference sequence). The CDR3 region has the DNA TGTGCCAGCAGTTGGGGTAAAGGTTCCTACGAGCAGTACTTC. This gives the protein CASSWGKGSYEQYF.

V usage is TRBV6-1 and J usage is TRBJ1-5; 9 bases line up with TRBD1. Germline CDR1 and CDR2: MNHNS and SASEGT. This CDR3 is 15 amino acids long. V was pared by 5 bases and J by 2 bases, with 4 bases of the junction left unmatched. CDR3 sequence (DNA): TGTGCCAGCAGTCGGACAGGGGTGCGCAATCAGCCCCAGCATTTT. Translating it yields CASSRTGVRNQPQHF.

V gene TRBV6-5 combines with J gene TRBJ2-5; either TRBD1 or TRBD2 may fit D (5 bases each). The CDR3 spans 14 residues. From germline, CDR1 is MNHEY and CDR2 SVGAGI. Trimming removed 5 bases from V and 5 bases from J, with 15 bases in between. The CDR3 protein is CASSPGAGWETQYF. The CDR3 nucleotides read TGTGCCAGCAGTCCCGGGGCAGGGTGGGAGACCCAGTACTTC.

This clonotype was seen a few times. The J gene is TRBJ2-7, the V gene TRBV6-2 or TRBV6-3; 7 bases align to TRBD2. Germline V gives CDR1 MNHEY, CDR2 SVGEGT. Germline trimming cut 6 bases from V and 0 bases from J; bases unmatched to any gene: 8. This CDR3 contains 15 residues. The CDR3 DNA is TGTGCCAGCAGGGCTGGGAGGGCTAGCTCCTACGAGCAGTACTTC. Encoded protein: CASRAGRASSYEQYF.

The rearrangement uses TRBV6-1 and TRBJ2-1, with D perhaps TRBD1 (6 bases). The germline V and J ends were trimmed by 8 bases and 0 bases, with 11 bases remaining between them. The CDR3 spans 14 residues. The germline V gene encodes CDR1 MNHNS and CDR2 SASEGT. The CDR3 DNA follows: TGTGCCAGCGCAACAGGGAGCTCCTACAATGAGCAGTTCTTC. Protein sequence: CASATGSSYNEQFF.

The chain couples TRBV7-2 to TRBJ2-1; TRBD2 agrees at 16 bases. Trimming took 6 bases from V and 7 from J; bases not matched to a gene: 6. The CDR3 has 16 amino acids. Germline V CDR1 and CDR2: SGHTA, FQGNSA. This chain's CDR3 is CASRGTSGGARNEQFF. CDR3 bases: TGTGCCAGCAGGGGGACTAGCGGGGGGGCGAGGAATGAGCAGTTCTTC.

This clonotype was observed a handful of times. The chain carries TRBV20-1 and TRBJ2-1; TRBD2 matches 9 bases. Trimming cost V 5 bases and J 7 bases; bases outside gene matches: 9. CDR1 is DFQATT, CDR2 SNEGSKA, per germline (reference sequence). The CDR3 totals 14 residues. CDR3 loop: CSARRAGGRNEQFF. In DNA, the CDR3 is TGCAGTGCTCGTCGGGCGGGAGGGAGGAATGAGCAGTTCTTC.

The sample holds a few counts of this clonotype. The V and J genes are TRBV7-2 and TRBJ2-4; 7 positions agree with TRBD2. The junction had 6 bases not matched to a gene; V was cut back by 6 bases and J by 7 bases. Germline V gene lookup returns CDR1 SGHTA and CDR2 FQGNSA. The length of the CDR3 is 13 residues. The CDR3 protein is CASRESGINIQYF. CDR3 sequence (DNA): TGTGCCAGCAGAGAAAGCGGGATTAACATTCAGTACTTC.

This clonotype occurred a few times. V is TRBV12-3 or TRBV12-4 and J is TRBJ2-4, with 7 nucleotides matching TRBD1. V shed 6 bases, J shed 3 bases, and the junction held 2 bases outside the gene matches. The CDR3 loop spans 13 amino acids. DNA for the CDR3: TGTGCCAGCAGCGGGGACAGCAAAAACATTCAGTACTTC. Translated, it gives CASSGDSKNIQYF.

The genes are TRBV5-1 and TRBJ1-3, with TRBD1 matching over 7 bases. Germline V gene data show CDR1 as SGHRS and CDR2 as YFSETQ. This CDR3 comprises 15 residues. The trim removed 4 bases at V and 0 bases at J, leaving 4 bases unmatched. CDR3 region: CASSPNRGSGNTIYF. The CDR3 region has the DNA TGCGCCAGCAGCCCCAACAGGGGCTCTGGAAACACCATATATTTT.

The chain links TRBV27 to TRBJ1-2; maybe TRBD1 (5 bases). CDR1 is MNHEY and CDR2 is SMNVEV in the germline V gene (reference sequence). Deletions cut 6 bases from V and 1 base from J, with 6 bases between. The CDR3 is 12 amino acids. CDR3 sequence (DNA): TGTGCCAGCAGGGGGGATAACTATGGCTACACCTTC. Translating it yields CASRGDNYGYTF.

The V call is TRBV6-1, the J call TRBJ2-3; 10 nucleotides align to TRBD2. CDR3 size: 14 residues. Germline CDR1 MNHNS, CDR2 SASEGT. The ends lost 6 bases at V and 9 bases at J; junction bases unmatched: 9. The CDR3 DNA is TGTGCCAGCAGAAGCGGGGGGGCCCTATGGACGCAGTATTTT. It codes for CASRSGGALWTQYF.

The chain combines TRBV4-2 with TRBJ1-3; D gene uncertain. The CDR3 has 15 residues. Trimming stripped 0 bases from V and 0 bases from J, with 6 bases between. Germline V gene lookup returns CDR1 LGHNA and CDR2 YNFKEQ. This CDR3 is CASSQEGSSGNTIYF. Written as DNA, the CDR3 is TGTGCCAGCAGCCAAGAGGGGAGCTCTGGAAACACCATATATTTT.

This chain links TRBV12-3 or TRBV12-4 with TRBJ2-3; 9 nucleotides match TRBD1. Trimming took 0 bases from V and 3 from J; bases not matched to a gene: 4. This CDR3 has 16 amino acids. CDR3 coding DNA: TGTGCCAGCAGTTTAGCCCTGACAGGGGGGACAGATACGCAGTATTTT. It yields the protein CASSLALTGGTDTQYF.

This chain connects TRBV24-1 to TRBJ2-5; 8 bases fit TRBD1. V lost 0 bases and J lost 3; bases outside the gene matches: 8. This CDR3 comprises 17 residues. Germline loops: CDR1 KGHDR, CDR2 SFDVKD. CDR3 sequence (DNA): TGTGCCACCAGTGATTTGTCTAGCCAGGGGGCGAAAGAGACCCAGTACTTC. This translates into CATSDLSSQGAKETQYF.

This clonotype was seen a few times. This chain links TRBV28 with TRBJ2-5; 7 nucleotides line up with TRBD1. Trimming at V came to 5 bases and at J to 7 bases, leaving 13 bases not matched to a gene. This CDR3 has 15 amino acids. Per the germline V gene, CDR1 is MDHEN and CDR2 is SYDVKM. The CDR3 protein is CASSDRDSPGWTQYF. CDR3 bases: TGTGCCAGCAGTGACCGGGACAGCCCAGGATGGACCCAGTACTTC. The variable domain in full, completed from reference TRBV28 and TRBJ2-5, reads DVKVTQSSRYLVKRTGEKVFLECVQDMDHENMFWYRQDPGLGLRLIYFSYDVKMKEKGDIPEGYSVSREKKERFSLILESASTNQTSMYLCASSDRDSPGWTQYFGPGTRLLVL.

The chain carries TRBV7-2 and TRBJ2-5; TRBD2 agrees at 14 bases. Germline V CDR1 and CDR2: SGHTA, FQGNSA. V gave up 5 bases and J gave up 5 bases; unmatched junction bases: 13. The CDR3 spans 18 residues. The CDR3 DNA follows: TGTGCCAGCAGCCCTAGGACTAGCGGGAGGCCGCGAGGGGAGACCCAGTACTTC. As protein: CASSPRTSGRPRGETQYF.

The table lists this clonotype with a few counts. The chain uses TRBV20-1 and TRBJ1-1, with D possibly being TRBD1 (6 bases). The CDR3 consists of 15 residues. V dropped 3 bases and J dropped 0 bases, with 14 bases sitting between them. In germline, CDR1 is DFQATT, CDR2 SNEGSKA (reference sequence). CDR3 amino acids: CSAREGGFMNTEAFF. As DNA, the CDR3 is TGCAGTGCTAGGGAAGGGGGGTTCATGAACACTGAAGCTTTCTTT.

The CDR3 bases are TGTGCCAGCAGCTTGGCTCGCCTCTACAATGAGCAGTTCTTC. Translating it yields CASSLARLYNEQFF. The chain carries TRBV11-2 and TRBJ2-1; D gene unclear. Germline CDR1 and CDR2: SGHAT and FQNNGV. The CDR3 has 14 amino acids. V lost 3 bases to trimming and J lost 3 bases, with 9 bases between them.

The chain carries TRBV6-2 or TRBV6-3 and TRBJ1-1; TRBD1 is a possible D gene (5 bases). The germline V gene has CDR1 MNHEY and CDR2 SVGEGT. With 8 bases removed from V and 3 bases from J, the gap between germline ends came to 7 bases. The CDR3 loop spans 11 amino acids. The DNA for the CDR3 is TGTGCCAGCGGGGGGTACACTGAAGCTTTCTTT. This sequence encodes CASGGYTEAFF.

The chain links TRBV18 to TRBJ2-5; 8 bases line up with TRBD1. The V gene's germline CDR1 is KGHSH and CDR2 LQKENI. The V and J ends lost 3 bases and 5 bases, in that order; junction bases with no gene match: 5. This CDR3 comprises 14 residues. DNA for the CDR3: TGTGCCAGCTCACCCGGGACAGGCTGGGAGACCCAGTACTTC. This sequence encodes CASSPGTGWETQYF. Combining the CDR3 with reference TRBV18 and TRBJ2-5 gives the whole variable domain NAGVMQNPRHLVRRRGQEARLRCSPMKGHSHVYWYRQLPEEGLKFMVYLQKENIIDESGMPKERFSAEFPKEGPSILRIQQVVRGDSAAYFCASSPGTGWETQYFGPGTRLLVL.

In this sample, this clonotype turned up a few times. The junction and the germline gene differ at one end; a read error may be behind it. V is TRBV7-2 and J is TRBJ1-5; D perhaps matches TRBD1 (5 bases). Germline loops: CDR1 SGHTA, CDR2 FQGNSA. The CDR3 consists of 14 residues. The chain's CDR3 is CASSLDGGDQPQHF. CDR3 coding DNA: TGTGCCAGCAGTTTAGACGGGGGGGATCAGCCCCAGCATTTT.